This passage covers 4 T cell receptor beta chains from one sample sequenced in a study of CD8 T cells in ankylosing spondylitis. TCRdb redid the calling of the 5' RACE reads with MiXCR, one entry per CDR3 protein. The sample contains about 120,000 distinct CDR3 sequences, approximately 13% of which appear only once. The sequenced sample was blood, either unsorted or a sorted T cell fraction (not recorded which). These receptors all come from a female donor with ankylosing spondylitis or in good health (not recorded which).

This clonotype was recorded at least ten times. The genes are TRBV27 and TRBJ2-7; 7 bases agree with TRBD2. The CDR3 spans 13 residues. Looked up from germline, CDR1 is MNHEY and CDR2 is SMNVEV (reference sequence). Trimming cost V 8 bases and J 2 bases; bases outside gene matches: 6. CDR3 coding DNA: TGTGCCAGCGGTAGCGGGCGAACCTACGAGCAGTACTTC. Its translation is CASGSGRTYEQYF.

V usage is TRBV9 and J usage is TRBJ2-2, with D possibly being TRBD2 (6 bases). Germline V lookup: CDR1 SGDLS, CDR2 YYNGEE. Trimming took 4 bases from V and 5 from J, leaving 18 bases between them. The CDR3 sequence is 16 residues long. This CDR3 is CASSTGLSSRTGELFF. The CDR3 bases are TGTGCCAGCAGCACTGGACTATCCTCGAGAACCGGGGAGCTGTTTTTT.

This clonotype was counted ten times or more. V and J are TRBV28 and TRBJ1-1, with 7 bases fitting TRBD1. The CDR3 is made up of 14 amino acids. Germline V gene sequence: CDR1 MDHEN, CDR2 SYDVKM. Losses at the gene ends were 5 bases for V and 1 base for J; bases not matched to a gene: 4. The CDR3 nucleotides read TGTGCCAGCAGTCAACGGACAGGGAACACTGAAGCTTTCTTT. It yields the protein CASSQRTGNTEAFF.

This clonotype was detected many times. The chain employs TRBV29-1 and TRBJ1-2; D unclear. The CDR3 has 12 amino acids. The V gene lost 0 bases and the J gene lost 1 base, with 3 bases spanning the gap. Per germline, CDR1 SQVTM and CDR2 ANQGSEA. CDR3 region: CSVEDYNYGYTF. DNA for the CDR3: TGCAGCGTTGAAGACTATAACTATGGCTACACCTTC.